Below, 20 T cell receptor beta chains from the same sample are listed, as sequenced in a study of blood T cell repertoires in COVID-19 (TCRdb year 2020). The library was generated by the immunoSEQ multiplex PCR assay. TCRdb took this table from immuneACCESS and kept in-frame rearrangements with V and J called. Such tables lack part of the clones; where checked against another copy, unresolved V genes explain under half of the gap, and the rest is unexplained. This sample is represented by roughly 40,000 clones; around 80% of them were singletons. Roughly a quarter of the sample belongs to the ten largest clones. The sample comprised peripheral blood. The receptors derive from a man aged 80 or over with acute or convalescent COVID-19.

The chain carries TRBV6-6 and TRBJ2-7; TRBD1 agrees at 10 bases. The V and J ends lost 8 bases and 13 bases, in that order; junction bases with no gene match: 14. In germline, CDR1 is MNHNY, CDR2 SVGAGI (reference sequence). The CDR3 spans 13 residues. In DNA form, the CDR3 reads TGTGCCAGCTCCGGGACAGGGGAAAGGAGGTTCTACTTC. It specifies CASSGTGERRFYF.

This chain connects TRBV12-3 or TRBV12-4 to TRBJ1-2, with 7 bases that match TRBD1. The CDR3 has 13 amino acids. Trimming took 3 bases from V and 8 from J; bases not matched to a gene: 6. The CDR3, as DNA: TGTGCCAGCAGTTTCGAGGGGGCGGGAGGCTACACCTTC. This codes for CASSFEGAGGYTF.

The sample holds many counts of this clone. V is TRBV28 and J is TRBJ2-7, with a weak D call TRBD1 (5 bases). The CDR3 contains 14 residues. With 5 bases removed from V and 6 bases from J, the gap between germline ends came to 17 bases. Germline V lookup: CDR1 MDHEN, CDR2 SYDVKM. The DNA for the CDR3 is TGTGCCAGCAGTCTCCCCTTGGCAGGGCGCGAGCAGTACTTC. Translation: CASSLPLAGREQYF.

The chain is built from TRBV4-1 and TRBJ1-2; 7 bases map to TRBD1. Germline V gene data show CDR1 as MGHRA and CDR2 as YSYEKL. The CDR3 totals 15 residues. V was pared by 0 bases and J by 4 bases, with 5 bases of the junction left unmatched. This CDR3 is CASSQDPDRAYGYTF. The CDR3 DNA is TGCGCCAGCAGCCAAGACCCTGACAGGGCCTATGGCTACACCTTC.

This chain connects TRBV5-1 to TRBJ2-5; TRBD1 matches 9 bases. Germline V lookup: CDR1 SGHRS, CDR2 YFSETQ. This CDR3 spans 17 amino acids. The junction had 11 bases not matched to a gene; V was cut back by 5 bases and J by 0 bases. In DNA form, the CDR3 reads TGCGCCAGCAGGACGGGACAGGGTGGACATTACCAAGAGACCCAGTACTTC. Translation: CASRTGQGGHYQETQYF.

The chain links TRBV6-5 to TRBJ2-1; TRBD2 aligns across 14 bases. J was trimmed by 6 bases and V by 6 bases; bases with no gene match: 4. This CDR3 spans 15 amino acids. Germline V CDR1 and CDR2: MNHEY, SVGAGI. The CDR3 loop reads CASRKTSGGANEQFF. Here the CDR3 DNA reads TGTGCCAGCAGAAAGACTAGCGGGGGGGCCAATGAGCAGTTCTTC.

The rearrangement joins TRBV6-5 to TRBJ2-1, with TRBD1 identical over 8 bases. The V gene end was trimmed by 6 bases and the J gene end by 15 bases; junction bases not matched to a gene: 7. This CDR3 contains 11 residues. The germline gives CDR1 MNHEY, CDR2 SVGAGI. The CDR3 DNA sequence: TGTGCCAGCAGGGACGACAGGGGATCGTTCTTC. Its translation is CASRDDRGSFF.

The J gene is TRBJ1-1, the V gene TRBV6-2 or TRBV6-3, with 9 bases matching TRBD1. The CDR3 covers 15 residues. Germline CDR1 and CDR2: MNHEY and SVGEGT. Trimming took 3 bases from V and 5 from J; bases not matched to a gene: 7. In nucleotides, the CDR3 is TGTGCCAGCAGTTATCCAAACAGGGGGCTAACTGAAGCTTTCTTT. Amino acids: CASSYPNRGLTEAFF.

The J gene is TRBJ1-1, the V gene TRBV7-9; 10 bases map to TRBD1. The CDR3 is 16 amino acids. Germline CDR1 reads SEHNR; CDR2 reads FQNEAQ (reference sequence). V gave up 5 bases and J gave up 2 bases; unmatched junction bases: 8. CDR3 residues: CASSGGWDRGNTEAFF. As DNA, the CDR3 is TGTGCCAGCAGCGGAGGGTGGGACAGGGGTAACACTGAAGCTTTCTTT.

The chain joins TRBV3-1 (or the pseudogene TRBV3-2) to TRBJ2-5; 11 bases match TRBD2. Germline CDR1 reads LGHDT; CDR2 reads YNNKEL (reference sequence). V was clipped by 4 bases and J by 1 base; unmatched bases: 5. The CDR3 is 16 amino acids. In DNA, the CDR3 is TGTGCCAGCAGCCCCCGACTAGCGGGGACCCAAGAGACCCAGTACTTC. As protein: CASSPRLAGTQETQYF.

This clone appeared a few times. The V call is TRBV7-9, the J call TRBJ2-3, with TRBD1 matching 7 bases. V lost 3 bases and J lost 3; bases outside the gene matches: 6. This CDR3 has 15 residues. The germline CDR1 and CDR2 sequences are SEHNR and FQNEAQ (reference sequence). CDR3 protein: CASSFIRGNTDTQYF. The CDR3 DNA reads TGTGCCAGCAGCTTCATCAGGGGGAATACAGATACGCAGTATTTT.

The chain links TRBV5-4 to TRBJ1-3; the D is unclear. The V end was cut by 5 bases, the J end by 0 bases, with 6 bases between. The CDR3 is 13 amino acids. Germline V CDR1 and CDR2: SGHNT, YYREEE (reference sequence). The chain's CDR3 is CASSDISGNTIYF. CDR3 in DNA: TGTGCCAGCAGTGACATCTCTGGAAACACCATATATTTT.

V gene TRBV25-1 combines with J gene TRBJ1-6, with no clear D. Germline loops: CDR1 MGHDK, CDR2 SYGVNS. Trimming shortened V by 9 bases and J by 10 bases, and 16 bases separated the two germline ends. CDR3 length equals 13 residues. The DNA of the CDR3 is TGTGCCAGTCATATCACGGAGGAATCACCCCTCCACTTT. Translated, it gives CASHITEESPLHF.

The rearrangement joins TRBV7-2 to TRBJ2-1; the match to TRBD2 covers 10 bases. The V and J ends lost 3 bases and 4 bases, in that order; junction bases with no gene match: 3. The germline V gene encodes CDR1 SGHTA and CDR2 FQGNSA. The CDR3 is 15 amino acids. The CDR3 here is CASSFGLAEYNEQFF. The CDR3 DNA reads as TGTGCCAGCAGCTTTGGACTAGCGGAGTACAATGAGCAGTTCTTC.

This chain's CDR3 is CASRDRVGYTF. CDR3 DNA: TGTGCCAGCAGGGACAGGGTAGGCTACACCTTC. This chain joins TRBV6-6 and TRBJ1-2; TRBD1 matches at 8 bases. The V gene end was trimmed by 6 bases and the J gene end by 8 bases; junction bases not matched to a gene: 2. CDR1 MNHNY and CDR2 SVGAGI come from the germline V gene (reference sequence). This CDR3 spans 11 amino acids.

This chain uses TRBV5-1 with TRBJ2-5; 8 bases align to TRBD1. Trimming at V came to 0 bases and at J to 4 bases, leaving 2 bases not matched to a gene. Germline CDR1 reads SGHRS; CDR2 reads YFSETQ. CDR3 length: 14 amino acids. CDR3 region: CASSLVTGAETQYF. CDR3 DNA: TGCGCCAGCAGCTTGGTGACAGGGGCAGAGACCCAGTACTTC.

As for this clone: A read error may produce the germline difference seen at one junction end. The chain has TRBV6-5 and TRBJ2-3; possible D gene TRBD2, 6 bases. This CDR3 comprises 14 residues. Germline V CDR1 and CDR2: MNHEY, SVGAGI. CDR3 loop: CADRGMLLTDTQYF. The CDR3 nucleotides are TGCGCCGATCGGGGGATGCTCCTCACAGATACGCAGTATTTT.

The chain is built from TRBV7-3 and TRBJ1-1; D not resolved. CDR1 SGHTA and CDR2 FQGTGA come from the germline V gene. The CDR3 spans 15 residues. The germline V and J ends were trimmed by 2 bases and 0 bases, with 10 bases remaining between them. The CDR3 here is CASSLESMVNTEAFF. For the CDR3, the DNA is TGTGCCAGCAGCTTAGAGTCGATGGTGAACACTGAAGCTTTCTTT.

This rearrangement joins TRBV5-1 to TRBJ2-3; no definite D call. CDR1 is SGHRS and CDR2 is YFSETQ in the germline V gene. The length of the CDR3 is 13 residues. Deletions cut 4 bases from V and 5 bases from J, with 11 bases between. The CDR3 loop reads CASSEAIGDTQYF. CDR3 DNA: TGCGCCAGCAGCGAGGCGATTGGAGATACGCAGTATTTT.

The chain couples TRBV6-1 to TRBJ2-7, with TRBD1 as a possible D gene (6 bases). Germline assignment: CDR1 MNHNS and CDR2 SASEGT. V was pared by 2 bases and J by 5 bases, with 16 bases between. CDR3 length: 15 amino acids. CDR3 DNA: TGTGCCAGCAGTGAACATTACAGGGCCCAGCACGAGCAGTACTTC. Encoded protein: CASSEHYRAQHEQYF.